Shown below are 29 T cell receptor beta chains from a single sample sequenced in a study of cytomegalovirus exposure and HLA in healthy donors. Primers: 60 Vbeta forward and 13 Jbeta reverse. TCRdb's copy holds only in-frame clones and misses some; the assay was immunoSEQ multiplex PCR. The sample carries about 200,000 clones, more than 80% recorded once. Material for sequencing was PBMCs. These receptor sequences come from a man younger than 40 in good health and CMV-seronegative.

The V call is TRBV5-1, the J call TRBJ1-2; tentatively, D is TRBD1 (6 bases). Trimming pared 0 bases from V and 5 bases from J, leaving 11 bases between. The CDR3 runs to 14 residues. Germline V lookup: CDR1 SGHRS, CDR2 YFSETQ. Written as DNA, the CDR3 is TGCGCCAGCAGCTTGGGGACAGTGGGATATGGCTACACCTTC. Translated, it gives CASSLGTVGYGYTF.

The chain is built from TRBV28 and TRBJ2-3, with D possibly TRBD2 on 6 matching bases. The CDR3 is 14 residues long. Trimming removed 5 bases from V and 5 bases from J, with 14 bases in between. In germline, CDR1 is MDHEN, CDR2 SYDVKM. CDR3 DNA: TGTGCCAGCAGTATACCGGGAGCAGAAGATACGCAGTATTTT. It specifies CASSIPGAEDTQYF. The whole variable domain, filled in from reference TRBV28 and TRBJ2-3, reads DVKVTQSSRYLVKRTGEKVFLECVQDMDHENMFWYRQDPGLGLRLIYFSYDVKMKEKGDIPEGYSVSREKKERFSLILESASTNQTSMYLCASSIPGAEDTQYFGPGTRLTVL.

The chain couples TRBV11-2 to TRBJ2-5; 7 bases align to TRBD1. Losses at the gene ends were 1 base for V and 3 bases for J; bases not matched to a gene: 8. The CDR3 totals 16 residues. Germline-derived CDR1 and CDR2 are SGHAT and FQNNGV. For the CDR3, the DNA is TGTGCCAGCAGCTTAGGATCGGGACAGTCAAAAGAGACCCAGTACTTC. It encodes CASSLGSGQSKETQYF.

The chain is built from TRBV27 and TRBJ2-5, with 7 nucleotides matching TRBD1. The V gene end was trimmed by 3 bases and the J gene end by 5 bases; junction bases not matched to a gene: 3. CDR3 length: 13 residues. CDR1 and CDR2 (germline): MNHEY, SMNVEV (reference sequence). CDR3 loop: CASSFSRGETQYF. CDR3 DNA sequence: TGTGCCAGCAGTTTTTCCAGGGGGGAGACCCAGTACTTC.

The J gene is TRBJ1-2, the V gene TRBV28; 11 positions match TRBD1. Germline values: CDR1 MDHEN, CDR2 SYDVKM. The CDR3 is 16 amino acids. V shed 3 bases, J shed 7 bases, and the junction held 10 bases outside the gene matches. The CDR3 reads CASSFGTGGRRGGYTF. The DNA for the CDR3 is TGTGCCAGCAGTTTTGGGACAGGGGGTAGACGGGGTGGCTACACCTTC.

The chain uses TRBV5-1 and TRBJ2-3; D not certain. CDR1 is SGHRS and CDR2 is YFSETQ in the germline V gene. This CDR3 contains 16 residues. Between the trimmed V and J ends, which lost 5 bases and 2 bases, there was a span of 18 bases. The chain's CDR3 is CASRDLRVSTTDTQYF. CDR3 in DNA: TGCGCCAGCAGGGATCTCCGGGTCTCAACCACAGATACGCAGTATTTT.

This clone turned up a few times. The gene calls are TRBV19 and TRBJ1-1; 7 positions match TRBD1. V gave up 3 bases and J gave up 8 bases; unmatched junction bases: 12. The germline V gene has CDR1 LNHDA and CDR2 SQIVND (reference sequence). The CDR3 covers 15 residues. The CDR3 coding sequence is TGTGCCAGTAGTATGCGGGACAGTGAGTTTAAAGAAGCTTTCTTT. Its protein product is CASSMRDSEFKEAFF.

CDR3 DNA sequence: TGCAGCGTTGAAGGGACAGGGGACGGCGAGCAGTACTTC. It is translated as CSVEGTGDGEQYF. J is TRBJ2-7 and V is TRBV29-1; 9 bases match TRBD1. Trimming at V came to 1 base and at J to 6 bases, leaving 4 bases not matched to a gene. The CDR3 spans 13 residues. Germline-derived CDR1 and CDR2 are SQVTM and ANQGSEA.

In this sample, this clone turned up a few times. This rearrangement joins TRBV21-1 to TRBJ1-2. TRBV21-1 is a documented pseudogene. This CDR3 region has 17 residues. The CDR3 is CASSKIVGSNLSRRYTF. CDR3 DNA sequence: TGTGCCAGCAGCAAAATAGTCGGTTCCAATCTATCACGGAGGTACACCTTC.

CDR3 sequence: CASSPPLFNYGYTF. Written as DNA, the CDR3 is TGTGCCAGCTCACCACCACTTTTTAACTATGGCTACACCTTC. The J gene is TRBJ1-2, the V gene TRBV18; D unresolved. Germline V gene sequence: CDR1 KGHSH, CDR2 LQKENI. The CDR3 extends over 14 amino acids. V lost 0 bases and J 1 base, leaving 6 bases between the germline ends. Together with reference TRBV18 and TRBJ1-2, the CDR3 gives the full variable domain: NAGVMQNPRHLVRRRGQEARLRCSPMKGHSHVYWYRQLPEEGLKFMVYLQKENIIDESGMPKERFSAEFPKEGPSILRIQQVVRGDSAAYFCASSPPLFNYGYTFGSGTRLTVV.

The J gene is TRBJ1-6, the V gene TRBV27; TRBD1 is a possible D gene (5 bases). V was trimmed by 5 bases and J by 7 bases, leaving 15 bases between them. The CDR3 consists of 15 residues. Germline CDR1 is MNHEY and CDR2 is SMNVEV (reference sequence). As DNA, the CDR3 is TGTGCCAGCAGTCCCGCGGGACGGCTGAATTCACCCCTCCACTTT. It yields the protein CASSPAGRLNSPLHF.

V is TRBV18 and J is TRBJ1-5; no clear D gene. Germline assignment: CDR1 KGHSH and CDR2 LQKENI. The V gene lost 3 bases and the J gene lost 2 bases, with 11 bases spanning the gap. This CDR3 is built from 15 residues. CDR3 sequence: CASSPGELGNQPQHF. In DNA form, the CDR3 reads TGTGCCAGCTCACCTGGGGAGCTGGGCAATCAGCCCCAGCATTTT.

This clone was recorded a few times. For the CDR3, the DNA is TGTGCCAGCACTGACCCGGGACAGGACCGGGGGGCCCAGTACTTC. The encoded protein is CASTDPGQDRGAQYF. The rearrangement links TRBV6-1 to TRBJ2-5, with D tentatively TRBD1 (8 bases). Trimming took 7 bases from V and 9 from J, leaving 24 bases between them. The CDR3 spans 15 residues. CDR1 and CDR2 (germline): MNHNS, SASEGT.

This sequence joins TRBV7-2 and TRBJ1-2, with no clear D. The CDR3 has 13 residues. The germline V and J ends were trimmed by 6 bases and 1 base, with 9 bases remaining between them. Germline-derived CDR1 and CDR2 are SGHTA and FQGNSA. The CDR3 sequence: CASRNGSNYGYTF. The CDR3 DNA is TGTGCCAGCAGAAACGGGAGTAACTATGGCTACACCTTC.

This clone was observed once. The CDR3 DNA follows: TGTGCCAGCAGCTTCGAGAGCACAGATACGCAGTATTTT. This gives the protein CASSFESTDTQYF. V and J are TRBV5-4 and TRBJ2-3; no reliable D call. Germline loops: CDR1 SGHNT, CDR2 YYREEE (reference sequence). The CDR3 loop spans 13 amino acids. The germline V and J ends were trimmed by 2 bases and 0 bases, with 4 bases remaining between them.

The chain couples TRBV4-2 to TRBJ2-7; 7 bases are a match to TRBD1. Losses at the gene ends were 1 base for V and 2 bases for J; bases not matched to a gene: 8. The CDR3 has 16 residues. The germline CDR1 and CDR2 sequences are LGHNA and YNFKEQ. CDR3 loop: CASSQAMRQGAYEQYF. CDR3 sequence (DNA): TGTGCCAGCAGCCAAGCGATGAGACAGGGAGCCTACGAGCAGTACTTC.

This chain uses TRBV5-1 with TRBJ1-1, with D maybe TRBD1 (5 bases). The CDR3 has 14 residues. The V gene's germline CDR1 is SGHRS and CDR2 YFSETQ. Trimming took 2 bases from V and 5 from J, leaving 13 bases between them. CDR3 protein: CASSFQGRETEAFF. The CDR3, as DNA: TGCGCCAGCAGCTTCCAGGGCAGGGAAACTGAAGCTTTCTTT. Drawing the rest from reference TRBV5-1 and TRBJ1-1, the complete variable domain is KAGVTQTPRYLIKTRGQQVTLSCSPISGHRSVSWYQQTPGQGLQFLFEYFSETQRNKGNFPGRFSGRQFSNSRSEMNVSTLELGDSALYLCASSFQGRETEAFFGQGTRLTVV.

V gene TRBV5-5 combines with J gene TRBJ1-2, with D tentatively TRBD1 (6 bases). This CDR3 region has 13 residues. Germline assignment: CDR1 SGHKS and CDR2 YYEKEE (reference sequence). V gave up 3 bases and J gave up 4 bases, with 10 bases separating them. The CDR3 DNA follows: TGTGCCAGCAGCTCGGACAGCGCCTATGGCTACACCTTC. Amino acid sequence: CASSSDSAYGYTF. The full variable domain, completed using reference TRBV5-5 and TRBJ1-2, is DAGVTQSPTHLIKTRGQQVTLRCSPISGHKSVSWYQQVLGQGPQFIFQYYEKEERGRGNFPDRFSARQFPNYSSELNVNALLLGDSALYLCASSSDSAYGYTFGSGTRLTVV.

The chain recombines TRBV5-4 with TRBJ1-2, with a possible D match to TRBD1 (5 bases). Germline lookup yields CDR1 SGHNT and CDR2 YYREEE (reference sequence). V was cut by 0 bases and J by 6 bases, with 18 bases left in between. The CDR3 sequence is 16 residues long. The CDR3 reads CASSLGYRSQVDGYTF. As DNA, the CDR3 is TGTGCCAGCAGCTTGGGGTACAGGTCGCAAGTAGATGGCTACACCTTC.

The chain recombines TRBV18 with TRBJ2-7; 10 bases line up with TRBD1. The ends lost 4 bases at V and 0 bases at J; junction bases unmatched: 3. The CDR3 runs to 15 residues. Germline V gene data show CDR1 as KGHSH and CDR2 as LQKENI. The CDR3 DNA reads as TGTGCCAGCTCACTGGGACAGGGGATCTCCTACGAGCAGTACTTC. It codes for CASSLGQGISYEQYF.

The rearrangement links TRBV28 to TRBJ2-1, with a possible D match to TRBD2 (6 bases). Germline values: CDR1 MDHEN, CDR2 SYDVKM. The CDR3 spans 15 residues. V lost 8 bases and J 0 bases, leaving 14 bases between the germline ends. The DNA of the CDR3 is TGTGCCAGCTCCAAAGGCGGGGTCTCCTACAATGAGCAGTTCTTC. Translation gives CASSKGGVSYNEQFF.

V and J are TRBV30 and TRBJ1-5; 7 bases match TRBD1. Trimming took 4 bases from V and 4 from J; bases not matched to a gene: 7. Germline-derived CDR1 and CDR2 are GTSNPN and SVGIG (reference sequence). The CDR3 has 14 amino acids. CDR3 nucleotides: TGTGCCTGGATAATAATGACAGGGAATCAGCCCCAGCATTTT. Translating gives CAWIIMTGNQPQHF. Full variable domain (rest looked up from reference TRBV30 and TRBJ1-5): SQTIHQWPATLVQPVGSPLSLECTVEGTSNPNLYWYRQAAGRGLQLLFYSVGIGQISSEVPQNLSASRPQDRQFILSSKKLLLSDSGFYLCAWIIMTGNQPQHFGDGTRLSIL.

The gene calls are TRBV6-5 and TRBJ2-7; TRBD2 matches at 11 bases. Germline V gives CDR1 MNHEY, CDR2 SVGAGI. Losses at the gene ends were 6 bases for V and 2 bases for J; bases not matched to a gene: 6. CDR3 length equals 15 residues. DNA of the CDR3: TGTGCCAGCAGCATACCTAGCGGGGGGACCTACGAGCAGTACTTC. It specifies CASSIPSGGTYEQYF.

CDR3 in DNA: TGCGCCAGCAGCCAGGCCGGGACAGTTTATGGCTACACCTTC. This codes for CASSQAGTVYGYTF. The V call is TRBV4-1, the J call TRBJ1-2, with 7 bases identical to TRBD1. The germline V gene encodes CDR1 MGHRA and CDR2 YSYEKL. V dropped 3 bases and J dropped 5; count of bases not matched to a gene: 6. CDR3 size: 14 residues.

The chain combines TRBV7-3 with TRBJ2-6, with TRBD1 matching 11 bases. Trimming removed 2 bases from V and 0 bases from J; junction bases left unmatched: 3. The CDR3 consists of 18 residues. The germline gives CDR1 SGHTA, CDR2 FQGTGA. The CDR3 reads CASSLRGTGGSGANVLTF. Here the CDR3 DNA reads TGTGCCAGCAGCTTACGGGGGACAGGGGGCTCTGGGGCCAACGTCCTGACTTTC. Full variable domain (outside the CDR3, taken from reference TRBV7-3 and TRBJ2-6): GAGVSQTPSNKVTEKGKYVELRCDPISGHTALYWYRQSLGQGPEFLIYFQGTGAADDSGLPNDRFFAVRPEGSVSTLKIQRTERGDSAVYLCASSLRGTGGSGANVLTFGAGSRLTVL.

The chain combines TRBV2 with TRBJ2-3; TRBD1 aligns across 8 bases. With 7 bases clipped from V and 6 bases from J, the junction kept 12 bases outside the gene matches. The germline V gene has CDR1 SNHLY and CDR2 FYNNEI. The CDR3 is made up of 15 amino acids. Written as DNA, the CDR3 is TGTGCCAGCATTTCGCCCAGGACAGGGACCGATACGCAGTATTTT. It specifies CASISPRTGTDTQYF.

This chain joins TRBV7-2 and TRBJ2-5; 7 bases align to TRBD2. The CDR3 spans 14 residues. The germline CDR1 and CDR2 sequences are SGHTA and FQGNSA. The V and J ends lost 1 base and 5 bases, in that order; junction bases with no gene match: 4. The CDR3 loop reads CASSLGGGHETQYF. In nucleotides, the CDR3 is TGTGCCAGCAGCTTAGGCGGGGGTCACGAGACCCAGTACTTC.

This clone has only a few counts. The chain recombines TRBV5-1 with TRBJ2-5; 7 positions agree with TRBD1. The length of the CDR3 is 14 residues. In germline, CDR1 is SGHRS, CDR2 YFSETQ. V dropped 1 base and J dropped 2; count of bases not matched to a gene: 2. The CDR3 region is CASSLKGAQETQYF. The CDR3 nucleotides read TGCGCCAGCAGCTTGAAGGGGGCGCAAGAGACCCAGTACTTC.

The CDR3 bases are TGTGCCAGCTCCGGAGATACGCAGTATTTT. This encodes CASSGDTQYF. This chain connects TRBV7-9 to TRBJ2-3; no firm D call. This CDR3 region has 10 residues. Per the germline V gene, CDR1 is SEHNR and CDR2 is FQNEAQ (reference sequence). V lost 8 bases and J lost 5, with 5 bases in between.